The 28 T cell receptor beta chains below all came from one sample that was sequenced in a study of graft-versus-host responses after intestinal transplantation. Profiling relied on immunoSEQ multiplex PCR, and the TCRdb table lists in-frame clones only, not all of them. The sample holds about 130,000 clones, about nine tenths seen once. The antigens of these receptors remain unknown. The sample was unstimulated CD4+ T cells sorted from spleen or lymph node cells, taken before intestinal transplant. The receptors were gathered from a human donor who received an intestinal transplant.

CDR3 sequence reads: CASSLVNGGEQYF. The CDR3 DNA reads as TGTGCCAGCAGCTTAGTAAATGGGGGCGAGCAGTACTTC. This chain links TRBV7-2 with TRBJ2-7; D may be TRBD1 or TRBD2 (5 bases each). Germline CDR1 is SGHTA and CDR2 is FQGNSA. The CDR3 loop spans 13 amino acids. The V and J ends lost 1 base and 6 bases respectively, with 10 bases between them.

This chain links TRBV4-1 with TRBJ2-7; 7 bases are shared with TRBD2. Losses at the gene ends were 5 bases for V and 1 base for J; bases not matched to a gene: 5. Per the germline V gene, CDR1 is MGHRA and CDR2 is YSYEKL. This CDR3 is built from 14 residues. The CDR3 bases are TGCGCCAGCAGCGTGGCTAGCGGTTCCTACGAGCAGTACTTC. Encoded protein: CASSVASGSYEQYF.

The chain combines TRBV7-2 with TRBJ1-5, with D maybe TRBD1 (5 bases). Per germline, CDR1 SGHTA and CDR2 FQGNSA. V lost 4 bases and J 9 bases, leaving 16 bases between the germline ends. CDR3 length: 14 residues. CDR3 sequence (DNA): TGTGCCAGCAGCTCCCCGGGACCGGCTTGGCCCCAGCATTTT. Its protein is CASSSPGPAWPQHF.

This sequence joins TRBV15 and TRBJ2-1, with 10 bases fitting TRBD2. CDR1 and CDR2 (germline): LNHNV, YYDKDF (reference sequence). The V segment lost 8 bases and the J segment 2 bases; nucleotides outside the gene matches: 6. The CDR3 consists of 15 residues. This CDR3 is CATRGGTSAYNEQFF. The CDR3 bases are TGTGCCACCCGGGGCGGGACTAGCGCCTACAATGAGCAGTTCTTC.

The chain uses TRBV7-2 and TRBJ1-1, with 7 bases matching TRBD1. The V segment lost 4 bases and the J segment 7 bases; nucleotides outside the gene matches: 6. CDR1 and CDR2 (germline): SGHTA, FQGNSA. The CDR3 has 13 amino acids. In DNA form, the CDR3 reads TGTGCCAGCAGCTCGCAGGGGGAGGGTGAAGCTTTCTTT. Amino acid sequence: CASSSQGEGEAFF.

The rearrangement uses TRBV4-1 and TRBJ2-5; 9 nucleotides line up with TRBD1. Germline V gives CDR1 MGHRA, CDR2 YSYEKL. This CDR3 contains 13 residues. Trimming at V came to 3 bases and at J to 9 bases, leaving 5 bases not matched to a gene. The CDR3 DNA sequence: TGCGCCAGCAGCCAGGGACAGGGAGTGGCCCAGTACTTC. It translates to CASSQGQGVAQYF.

CDR3 DNA sequence: TGTGCCAGCAGCTCCCGGGACGAGTCCGCCGAGCAGTACTTC. This translates into CASSSRDESAEQYF. V and J are TRBV9 and TRBJ2-7; tentatively, D is TRBD1 or TRBD2 (5 bases each). The CDR3 covers 14 residues. Trimming left V 4 bases short and J 6 bases short, with 17 bases between. Germline CDR1 reads SGDLS; CDR2 reads YYNGEE.

The rearrangement joins TRBV5-1 to TRBJ1-1, with no clear D. Germline CDR1 SGHRS, CDR2 YFSETQ. The CDR3 loop spans 14 amino acids. V lost 0 bases and J lost 2, with 8 bases in between. The CDR3 sequence: CASSLGQSNTEAFF. CDR3 DNA: TGCGCCAGCAGCTTGGGGCAGTCTAACACTGAAGCTTTCTTT.

The V gene is TRBV5-4, the J gene TRBJ2-3; 7 nucleotides agree with TRBD2. Germline lookup yields CDR1 SGHNT and CDR2 YYREEE (reference sequence). Germline trimming cut 5 bases from V and 5 bases from J; bases unmatched to any gene: 8. This CDR3 comprises 14 residues. DNA of the CDR3: TGTGCCAGCAGTTGGGAGGGCCCCGAAGATACGCAGTATTTT. Amino acids: CASSWEGPEDTQYF.

The chain is built from TRBV7-9 and TRBJ2-7; 8 bases map to TRBD1. J was trimmed by 2 bases and V by 5 bases; bases with no gene match: 5. The CDR3 totals 14 residues. Germline lookup yields CDR1 SEHNR and CDR2 FQNEAQ (reference sequence). The CDR3 DNA sequence: TGTGCCAGCAGCCCGGACAGGGTGACCTACGAGCAGTACTTC. Encoded protein: CASSPDRVTYEQYF.

The rearrangement joins TRBV4-1 to TRBJ2-1; a weak D match, TRBD2 (6 bases). Germline V gene lookup returns CDR1 MGHRA and CDR2 YSYEKL. Between the trimmed V and J ends, which lost 3 bases and 10 bases, there was a span of 10 bases. The CDR3 extends over 12 amino acids. The CDR3, as DNA: TGCGCCAGCAGCCAGAAAGGGAGGGAGCAGTTCTTC. It is translated as CASSQKGREQFF.

The rearrangement links TRBV27 to TRBJ2-5; a weak D match, TRBD2 (5 bases). The CDR3 is 13 residues long. Germline assignment: CDR1 MNHEY and CDR2 SMNVEV (reference sequence). Trimming pared 8 bases from V and 5 bases from J, leaving 15 bases between. The CDR3 sequence: CASSNWGEETQYF. In nucleotides, the CDR3 is TGTGCCAGCTCGAACTGGGGAGAGGAGACCCAGTACTTC.

J is TRBJ1-4 and V is TRBV7-2; D possibly corresponds to TRBD1 (6 bases). The ends were cut back, 3 bases at V and 4 bases at J, with 9 bases in the middle. There are 14 residues in the CDR3. In germline, CDR1 is SGHTA, CDR2 FQGNSA. The CDR3 here is CASSFDRINEKLFF. The DNA of the CDR3 is TGTGCCAGCAGCTTCGACAGGATTAATGAAAAACTGTTTTTT.

The rearrangement joins TRBV11-2 to TRBJ1-1; no clear D gene. Germline CDR1 is SGHAT and CDR2 is FQNNGV. CDR3 size: 15 residues. The V and J ends lost 5 bases and 2 bases respectively, with 15 bases between them. The CDR3 loop is CASSPYFRVNTEAFF. The CDR3 region has the DNA TGTGCCAGCAGCCCCTATTTTCGGGTAAACACTGAAGCTTTCTTT.

The chain combines TRBV30 with TRBJ1-4, with D perhaps matching TRBD1 (5 bases). V lost 2 bases and J 0 bases, leaving 13 bases between the germline ends. CDR1 is GTSNPN and CDR2 is SVGIG in the germline V gene (reference sequence). The CDR3 length is 16 residues. The CDR3 nucleotides read TGTGCCTGGAGTCTCCAGGGTTTTGCAACTAATGAAAAACTGTTTTTT. Residues: CAWSLQGFATNEKLFF.

This chain links TRBV14 with TRBJ2-6; possible D gene TRBD2, 5 bases. This CDR3 is 18 amino acids long. Germline assignment: CDR1 SGHDN and CDR2 FVKESK. Trimming stripped 1 base from V and 0 bases from J, with 13 bases between. This CDR3 reads CASSQVQVGVSGANVLTF. The CDR3 nucleotides are TGTGCCAGCAGCCAAGTCCAAGTCGGGGTCTCTGGGGCCAACGTCCTGACTTTC.

J is TRBJ1-1 and V is TRBV30; 7 positions agree with TRBD1. The CDR3 consists of 11 residues. CDR1 is GTSNPN and CDR2 is SVGIG in the germline V gene (reference sequence). V lost 3 bases and J lost 5; bases outside the gene matches: 0. The CDR3 region has the DNA TGTGCCTGGAGCAGGGGGACTGAAGCTTTCTTT. This gives the protein CAWSRGTEAFF. The full variable domain, with the rest looked up from reference TRBV30 and TRBJ1-1, is SQTIHQWPATLVQPVGSPLSLECTVEGTSNPNLYWYRQAAGRGLQLLFYSVGIGQISSEVPQNLSASRPQDRQFILSSKKLLLSDSGFYLCAWSRGTEAFFGQGTRLTVV.

The chain employs TRBV10-3 and TRBJ2-1; TRBD1 agrees at 10 bases. This CDR3 contains 15 residues. Trimming took 4 bases from V and 1 from J; bases not matched to a gene: 1. Germline values: CDR1 ENHRY, CDR2 SYGVKD. The CDR3 DNA sequence: TGTGCCATCAGTGGGACAGGGGGTTCCTACAATGAGCAGTTCTTC. Translation gives CAISGTGGSYNEQFF.

V and J are TRBV29-1 and TRBJ2-7; 9 positions agree with TRBD2. The CDR3 runs to 15 residues. Germline CDR1 is SQVTM and CDR2 is ANQGSEA. V dropped 3 bases and J dropped 3; count of bases not matched to a gene: 9. CDR3 DNA: TGCAGCGTTGAGACTAGCGGACAACCAGTCTACGAGCAGTACTTC. It encodes CSVETSGQPVYEQYF.

The rearrangement uses TRBV27 and TRBJ2-1, with 10 bases fitting TRBD2. Germline trimming cut 5 bases from V and 5 bases from J; bases unmatched to any gene: 9. This CDR3 spans 16 amino acids. Germline V CDR1 and CDR2: MNHEY, SMNVEV (reference sequence). In DNA, the CDR3 is TGTGCCAGCAGTGCAGTGGCACTAGCGGGAAACAATGAGCAGTTCTTC. This codes for CASSAVALAGNNEQFF.

This chain uses TRBV9 with TRBJ2-1, with a tentative D call TRBD1 (6 bases). Germline lookup yields CDR1 SGDLS and CDR2 YYNGEE. This CDR3 has 12 amino acids. The V end lost 6 bases, the J end lost 7 bases, and 11 bases lay between the germline ends. DNA of the CDR3: TGTGCCAGCACAAGGGACAATAATGAGCAGTTCTTC. Amino acids: CASTRDNNEQFF. The entire variable domain, with the rest obtained from reference TRBV9 and TRBJ2-1, is as follows: DSGVTQTPKHLITATGQRVTLRCSPRSGDLSVYWYQQSLDQGLQFLIQYYNGEERAKGNILERFSAQQFPDLHSELNLSSLELGDSALYFCASTRDNNEQFFGPGTRLTVL.

The rearrangement joins TRBV27 to TRBJ2-3, with 7 bases fitting TRBD2. The V gene end was trimmed by 1 base and the J gene end by 2 bases; junction bases not matched to a gene: 6. CDR1 and CDR2 from the germline V gene are MNHEY and SMNVEV (reference sequence). The CDR3 consists of 16 residues. The CDR3 sequence is CASSLWGGFNTDTQYF. CDR3 nucleotides: TGTGCCAGCAGTTTATGGGGGGGATTTAACACAGATACGCAGTATTTT.

This clone was seen a single time. This chain uses TRBV18 with TRBJ2-2; tentatively, D is TRBD2 (6 bases). Trimming pared 5 bases from V and 5 bases from J, leaving 15 bases between. The CDR3 runs 15 residues. Germline V gives CDR1 KGHSH, CDR2 LQKENI. The CDR3 DNA is TGTGCCAGCTCATACCGGGACTTGGGGACCGGGGAGCTGTTTTTT. Its translation is CASSYRDLGTGELFF.

CDR3 amino acids: CASSWLQGGATEAFF. The CDR3 nucleotides read TGTGCCAGTAGTTGGCTCCAGGGGGGGGCCACTGAAGCTTTCTTT. The genes are TRBV19 and TRBJ1-1, with 7 bases aligning to TRBD1. V dropped 5 bases and J dropped 4; count of bases not matched to a gene: 10. The germline V gene encodes CDR1 LNHDA and CDR2 SQIVND (reference sequence). The CDR3 is 15 amino acids. The full variable domain, rest sourced from reference TRBV19 and TRBJ1-1, is DGGITQSPKYLFRKEGQNVTLSCEQNLNHDAMYWYRQDPGQGLRLIYYSQIVNDFQKGDIAEGYSVSREKKESFPLTVTSAQKNPTAFYLCASSWLQGGATEAFFGQGTRLTVV.

The V gene is TRBV19, the J gene TRBJ2-3; tentatively, D is TRBD1 (6 bases). Per the germline V gene, CDR1 is LNHDA and CDR2 is SQIVND (reference sequence). V lost 4 bases and J lost 1, with 12 bases in between. CDR3 size: 15 residues. CDR3 in amino acids: CASSSGTFRTDTQYF. The CDR3 region has the DNA TGTGCCAGTAGTAGTGGGACATTTCGCACAGATACGCAGTATTTT.

J is TRBJ1-5 and V is TRBV6-5; possible D gene TRBD1, 6 bases. This CDR3 has 15 residues. Germline lookup yields CDR1 MNHEY and CDR2 SVGAGI. V gave up 0 bases and J gave up 2 bases, with 8 bases separating them. In DNA, the CDR3 is TGTGCCAGCAGTTACTCGCGACAGGGCAATCAGCCCCAGCATTTT. Protein: CASSYSRQGNQPQHF.

J is TRBJ1-3 and V is TRBV5-8; D unresolved. This CDR3 region has 16 residues. Per the germline V gene, CDR1 is SGHTS and CDR2 is YDEGEE. Trimming took 0 bases from V and 0 from J, leaving 10 bases between them. The CDR3 sequence is CASSLARGISGNTIYF. The CDR3 DNA sequence: TGTGCCAGCAGCTTGGCCCGCGGGATCTCTGGAAACACCATATATTTT.

On this clone itself: At one end, the junction sequence differs from germline, possibly due to a read error. Other nucleotide sequences from this sample produce the same CDR3. The V call is TRBV6-1, the J call TRBJ1-1; 9 bases align to TRBD1. The CDR3 length is 14 residues. The germline V gene has CDR1 MNHNS and CDR2 SASEGT. The CDR3, as DNA: TGTGCCAGCAGTCCGACAGGGGGGGACACTGAAGCCTTCTTT. It encodes CASSPTGGDTEAFF.